This T cell receptor beta chain was documented in a study of blood T cell repertoires in COVID-19. Study-wide background: Italy, Spain and the United States were the sources of the convalescent and acute COVID-19 samples. PBMCs, B-cell-depleted T cells, or T cells provided the cDNA or gDNA that made up the material.

This CDR3 region has 16 residues. In germline, CDR1 is LNHDA, CDR2 SQIVND (reference sequence). With 6 bases removed from V and 8 bases from J, the gap between germline ends came to 22 bases. Per the study methods: Nucleated cell number was recorded as an estimate derived from reference gene primer amplification. Libraries were prepared by immunoSEQ multiplex PCR; TCRdb keeps only in-frame clonotypes and omits some of them. V and J calls and clone size follow that table, whereas D and trimming were derived from the DNA. The table records roughly 300,000 clones, approximately 84% of them present only once. Recruited during active infection, patients (from Seattle) were subsequently followed longitudinally.

The source is a human donor with COVID-19, enrolled during active disease. The donor label of this sample is uncertain. This chain links TRBV19 with TRBJ2-2, with D possibly matching TRBD2 (6 bases). Sequenced input: peripheral blood. CDR3 coding DNA: TGTGCCAGTAGCCTGGATTCCGGGACTTACCGGGGGGAGCTGTTTTTT. Protein product: CASSLDSGTYRGELFF.